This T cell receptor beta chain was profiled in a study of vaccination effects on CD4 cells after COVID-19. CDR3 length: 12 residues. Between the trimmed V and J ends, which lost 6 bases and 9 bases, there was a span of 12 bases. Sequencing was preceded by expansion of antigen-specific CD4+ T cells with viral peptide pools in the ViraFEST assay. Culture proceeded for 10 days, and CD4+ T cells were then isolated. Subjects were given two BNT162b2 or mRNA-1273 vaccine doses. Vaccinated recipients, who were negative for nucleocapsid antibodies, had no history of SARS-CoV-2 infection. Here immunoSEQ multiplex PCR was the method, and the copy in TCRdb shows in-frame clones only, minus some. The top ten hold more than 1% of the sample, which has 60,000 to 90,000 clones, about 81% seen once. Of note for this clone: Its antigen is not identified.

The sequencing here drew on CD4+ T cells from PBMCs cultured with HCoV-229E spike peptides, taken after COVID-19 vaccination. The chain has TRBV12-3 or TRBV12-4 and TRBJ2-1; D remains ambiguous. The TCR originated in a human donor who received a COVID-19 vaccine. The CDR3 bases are TGTGCCAGCAGGCCTACTACGGGTGAGCAGTTCTTC. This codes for CASRPTTGEQFF.